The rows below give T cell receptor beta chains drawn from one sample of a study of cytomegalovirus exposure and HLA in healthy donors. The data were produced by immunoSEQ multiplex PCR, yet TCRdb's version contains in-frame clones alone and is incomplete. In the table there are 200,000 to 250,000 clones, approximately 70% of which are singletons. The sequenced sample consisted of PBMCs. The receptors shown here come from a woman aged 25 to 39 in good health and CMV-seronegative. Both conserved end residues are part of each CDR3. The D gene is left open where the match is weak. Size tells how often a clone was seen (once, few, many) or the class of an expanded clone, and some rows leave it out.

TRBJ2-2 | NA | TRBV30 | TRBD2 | TGTGCCTGGAGAACCCCAAGAGCGGGAGGGTACACCGGGGAGCTGTTTTTT | CAWRTPRAGGYTGELFF
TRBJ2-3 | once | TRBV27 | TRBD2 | TGTGCCAGCAGGCCCGCGGGGAGCGGGAGTTCAGATACGCAGTATTTT | CASRPAGSGSSDTQYF
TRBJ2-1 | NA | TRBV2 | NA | TGTGCCAGCAGTGGGGCTAGCCGCACCTCCTACAATGAGCAGTTCTTC | CASSGASRTSYNEQFF
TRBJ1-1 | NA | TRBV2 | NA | TGTGCCAGCAGTGTCGTCAGGGGCACTGAAGCTTTCTTT | CASSVVRGTEAFF
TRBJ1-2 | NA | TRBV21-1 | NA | TGTGCCAGATCCCGGTGGTCCAAACCCTCCACTTATGGCTACACCTTC | CARSRWSKPSTYGYTF
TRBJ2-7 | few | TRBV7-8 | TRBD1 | TGTGCCAGCAGCTCCAGGACAGGGTCGAGCGAGCAGTACTTC | CASSSRTGSSEQYF
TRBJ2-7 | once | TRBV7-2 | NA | TGTGCCAGCAGGTGGGGGGGGCAGTCCTACGAGCAGTACTTC | CASRWGGQSYEQYF
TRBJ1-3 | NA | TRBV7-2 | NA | TGTGCCAGCAGCTTACAGGGCTACACCATATATTTT | CASSLQGYTIYF
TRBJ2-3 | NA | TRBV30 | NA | TGTGCCTGGAGTGTCCTGGCTACAGATACGCAGTATTTT | CAWSVLATDTQYF
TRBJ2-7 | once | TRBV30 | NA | TGTGCCTGGAGTGTAGGGGATCTCTACGAGCAGTACTTC | CAWSVGDLYEQYF
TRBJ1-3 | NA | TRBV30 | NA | TGTGCCTGGAGTAGAGACAGACTCTCTGGAAACACCATATATTTT | CAWSRDRLSGNTIYF
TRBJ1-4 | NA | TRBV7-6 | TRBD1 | TGTGCCAGCAGCTTAGCCCACAGGGGGCGGACTAATGAAAAACTGTTTTTT | CASSLAHRGRTNEKLFF
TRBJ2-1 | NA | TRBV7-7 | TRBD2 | TGTGCTAGCAGCTTAGACCCAGCGGGGTACAATGAGCAGTTCTTC | CASSLDPAGYNEQFF
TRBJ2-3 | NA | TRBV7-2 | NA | TGTGCCAGCAGCTTAGACGCGGGCCTCACAGATACGCAGTATTTT | CASSLDAGLTDTQYF
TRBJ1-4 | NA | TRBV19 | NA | TGTGCCAGTAGTCTAGGGCAGGATAATGAAAAACTGTTTTTT | CASSLGQDNEKLFF
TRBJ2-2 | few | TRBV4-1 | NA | TGCGCCAGCAGCCAACCTTACAGGGACCCGAACACCGGGGAGCTGTTTTTT | CASSQPYRDPNTGELFF
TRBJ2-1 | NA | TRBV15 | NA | TGTGCCACCAGCAGAGAGGTACAGGGTAACAATGAGCAGTTCTTC | CATSREVQGNNEQFF
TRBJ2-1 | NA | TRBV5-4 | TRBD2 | TGTGCCAGCAGCTTGTGGGGGGGTGTCGGGAATGAGCAGTTCTTC | CASSLWGGVGNEQFF
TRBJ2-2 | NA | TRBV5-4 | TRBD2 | TGTGCCAGCAGCTTAGGCGGGAGCACCGGGGAGCTGTTTTTT | CASSLGGSTGELFF
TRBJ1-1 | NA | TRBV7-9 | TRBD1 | TGTGCCAGCAGCTCTACTTTCGAAGGGACAGATCTCACTGAAGCTTTCTTT | CASSSTFEGTDLTEAFF
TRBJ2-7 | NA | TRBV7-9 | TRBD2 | TGTTCCAGCAGCTTAGGCGGGAGGGGCACCTACGAGCAGTACTTC | CSSSLGGRGTYEQYF
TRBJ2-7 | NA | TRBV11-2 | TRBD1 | TGTGCCAGCAGCCCCCGGACAGGGCAGGACGAGCAGTACTTC | CASSPRTGQDEQYF
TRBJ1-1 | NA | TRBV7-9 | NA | TGTGCCAGCAGCTTAGAACATTCGGGCACTGAAGCTTTCTTT | CASSLEHSGTEAFF
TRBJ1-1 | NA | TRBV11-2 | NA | TGTGCCAGCAGCTGGACAAAATATCTTCGGACTGAAGCTTTCTTT | CASSWTKYLRTEAFF
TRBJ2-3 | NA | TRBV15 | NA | TGTGCCACCAGCAGAATCAGGGGTCCCCCCACAGATACGCAGTATTTT | CATSRIRGPPTDTQYF
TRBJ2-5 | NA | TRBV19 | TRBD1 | TGTGCCAGTAGCCCGGGACAGGGTGGCCAAGAGACCCAGTACTTC | CASSPGQGGQETQYF
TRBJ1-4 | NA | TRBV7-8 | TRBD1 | TGTGCCAGCAGCACAACAGGGGGCTTTAATGAAAAACTGTTTTTT | CASSTTGGFNEKLFF
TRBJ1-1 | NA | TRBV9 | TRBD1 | TGTGCCAGCAGCCCCCTGACAGGGATTGTTACTGAAGCTTTCTTT | CASSPLTGIVTEAFF
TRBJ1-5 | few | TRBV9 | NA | TGTGCCAGCAGCCGGGAGACGGGACAGCCCCAGCATTTT | CASSRETGQPQHF
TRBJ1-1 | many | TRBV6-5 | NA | TGTGCCAGCAGCCTTCTTATGAACACTGAAGCTTTCTTT | CASSLLMNTEAFF
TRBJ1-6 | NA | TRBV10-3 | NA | TGTGCCATCAGTGAGGGGGCCCCGTCGGGCTCACCCCTCCACTTT | CAISEGAPSGSPLHF
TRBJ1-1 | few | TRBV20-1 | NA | TGCAGTGCCCCGGGGAGTGGGAAAGCTTTCTTT | CSAPGSGKAFF
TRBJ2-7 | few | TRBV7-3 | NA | TGTGCCAGCAGCTTATTGGGGCGGGGCTACGAGCAGTACTTC | CASSLLGRGYEQYF
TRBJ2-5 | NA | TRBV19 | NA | TGTGCCGTCTCCTCCCTGGGCAGGGAGACCCAGTACTTC | CAVSSLGRETQYF
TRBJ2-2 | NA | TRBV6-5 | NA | TGTGCCAGCAGTTACTCAGCCTACACCGGGGAGCTGTTTTTT | CASSYSAYTGELFF
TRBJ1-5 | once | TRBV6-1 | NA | TGTGCCAGCTCAGGGTGGAATCAGCCCCAGCATTTT | CASSGWNQPQHF
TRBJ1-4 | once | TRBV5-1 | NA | TGCGCCAGCAGCTTGGGAAGGGGTACTAATGAAAAACTGTTTTTT | CASSLGRGTNEKLFF
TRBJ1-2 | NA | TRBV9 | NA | TGTGCCAGCAGCGTAGGACAGTCTCTTAACTATGGCTACACCTTC | CASSVGQSLNYGYTF
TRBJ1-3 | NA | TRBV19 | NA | TGTGCCAGTAGTATAGATCTTGTCTCTGGAAACACCATATATTTT | CASSIDLVSGNTIYF
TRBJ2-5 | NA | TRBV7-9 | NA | TGTGCTAGCAGCTTAGCGGTAGGAGACCAAGAGACCCAGTACTTC | CASSLAVGDQETQYF
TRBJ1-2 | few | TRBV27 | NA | TGTGCCAGCAGTGCAGCTGGGGGGATCTATGGCTACACCTTC | CASSAAGGIYGYTF
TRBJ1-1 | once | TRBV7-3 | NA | TGTGCCAGCAGCTTCGGAGAGGGCACTGAAGCTTTCTTT | CASSFGEGTEAFF
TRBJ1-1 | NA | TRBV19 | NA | TGTGCCAGTAGTATACAGACAGGTCTGAACACTGAAGCTTTCTTT | CASSIQTGLNTEAFF
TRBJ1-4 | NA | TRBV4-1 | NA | TGTGCCAGCAGCCCAATTATTACTATGAAACTGTTTTTT | CASSPIITMKLFF
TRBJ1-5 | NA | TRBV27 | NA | TGTGCCAGCAGAAGGAGCAGTAGCAATCAGCCCCAGCATTTT | CASRRSSSNQPQHF
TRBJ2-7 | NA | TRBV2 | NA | TGTGCCAGCAACGATCCAGTGAACCTCTCCTACGAGCAGTACTTC | CASNDPVNLSYEQYF
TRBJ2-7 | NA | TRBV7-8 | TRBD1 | TGTGCCAGCAGCTTAGCGGGACAGGGGGACGAGCAGTACTTC | CASSLAGQGDEQYF
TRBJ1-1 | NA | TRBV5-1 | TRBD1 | TGCGCCAGCAGTTTGGACAGGGGGAACACTGAAGCTTTCTTT | CASSLDRGNTEAFF
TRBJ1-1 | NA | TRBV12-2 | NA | TGTGCAAGTCGCTTAGGACCTCAGGGGAGGAACACTGAAGCTTTCTTT | CASRLGPQGRNTEAFF
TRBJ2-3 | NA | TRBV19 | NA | TGTGCCAGTAGTATAGATAAGTGGCGGGGCACAGATACGCAGTATTTT | CASSIDKWRGTDTQYF
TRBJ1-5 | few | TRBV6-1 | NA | TGTGCCAGCAGGGGGAGGGGTCTCCTTTTCCCCCAGCATTTT | CASRGRGLLFPQHF
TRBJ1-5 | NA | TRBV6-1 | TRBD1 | TGTGCCAGCAGTTCGACAGGGGGGGAGCAGCCCCAGCATTTT | CASSSTGGEQPQHF
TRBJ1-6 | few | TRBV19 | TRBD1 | TGTGCCAGTCGTAGATCGGACAGGCATAATTCACCCCTCCACTTT | CASRRSDRHNSPLHF
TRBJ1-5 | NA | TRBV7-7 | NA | TGTGCTAGCAGGAACAGACAGACTAGCAATCAGCCCCAGCATTTT | CASRNRQTSNQPQHF
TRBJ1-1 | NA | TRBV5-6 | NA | TGTGCCAGCAGCTTAATCCCAAATAGTACAGGGACCTTGAACACTGAAGCTTTCTTT | CASSLIPNSTGTLNTEAFF
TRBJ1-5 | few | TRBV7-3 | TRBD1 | TGTGCCAGCAGCCGTTCGGGACAGCTACCTAATCAGCCCCAGCATTTT | CASSRSGQLPNQPQHF
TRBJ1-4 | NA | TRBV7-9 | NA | TGTTCCAGCACCGAAAACTCCAGGGTGGGAGAAAAACTGTTTTTT | CSSTENSRVGEKLFF